These T cell receptor beta chains were read from a single sample in a study of blood T cell repertoires in COVID-19. Assay used: immunoSEQ multiplex PCR; TCRdb lists only in-frame clones, some missing. The sample contains about 160,000 clones, approximately 88% of which appear only once. The sample was peripheral blood. These receptors were obtained from a woman aged 55-75 years with acute or convalescent COVID-19. Both conserved end residues are part of each CDR3. A D gene is named only where the DNA matches it firmly. The listing skips clone size in some rows; elsewhere it reads once, few, many or a size class.

v_gene	j_gene	d_gene	abundance	CDR3nt	CDR3aa
TRBV7-9	TRBJ2-7	NA	NA	TGTGCCAGCAGCCCTCGGGGGTCCTACGAGCAGTACTTC	CASSPRGSYEQYF
TRBV6-5	TRBJ2-1	NA	once	TGTGCCACCCGGGAGCGGTACAATGAGCAGTTCTTC	CATRERYNEQFF
TRBV6-2/TRBV6-3	TRBJ1-5	NA	NA	TGTGCCAGCAGCTCGGGGGGGCGGGGCAGGAGCAATCAGCCCCAGCATTTT	CASSSGGRGRSNQPQHF
TRBV7-3	TRBJ1-1	TRBD1	NA	TGTGCCAGCAGCCCCCAGGGGGTTATGAACACTGAAGCTTTCTTT	CASSPQGVMNTEAFF
TRBV3-1/TRBV3-2	TRBJ1-1	TRBD1	NA	TGTGCCAGCAGGGCGGGACAGGGGTACACTGAAGCTTTCTTT	CASRAGQGYTEAFF
TRBV3-1/TRBV3-2	TRBJ1-2	NA	NA	TGTGCCAGCAGCCAAGTTTCTGGACACCGTGACACCTTC	CASSQVSGHRDTF
TRBV9	TRBJ2-5	NA	NA	TGTGCCAGCAGCCGGGACATACAAGAGACCCAGTACTTC	CASSRDIQETQYF
TRBV5-4	TRBJ1-6	TRBD1	few	TGTGCCAGCAGCCAAAAACAGGGGGCGGGTTCACCCCTCCACTTT	CASSQKQGAGSPLHF
TRBV7-9	TRBJ2-7	TRBD2	NA	TGTGCCAGCAGCCCTCTAGCGGGGGTTGGCGAGCAGTACTTC	CASSPLAGVGEQYF
TRBV7-8	TRBJ1-1	NA	once	TGTGCCAGCAGCTTCGGACAGATGAACACTGAAGCTTTCTTT	CASSFGQMNTEAFF
TRBV5-1	TRBJ1-2	TRBD1	NA	TGCGCCAGCAGTCGGGAAGACAGGGGAAACTATGGCTACACCTTC	CASSREDRGNYGYTF
TRBV7-3	TRBJ1-5	NA	NA	TGTGCCAGCAGTCAGGGACTGGCCAATCAGCCCCAGCATTTT	CASSQGLANQPQHF
TRBV3-1/TRBV3-2	TRBJ1-6	TRBD1	once	TGTGCCAGCAGTGACAGGGGAGGTAATTCACCCCTCCACTTT	CASSDRGGNSPLHF
TRBV19	TRBJ2-1	NA	NA	TGTGCCAGTAGTATCGGTCTGGCAGGCTCCTACAATGAGCAGTTCTTC	CASSIGLAGSYNEQFF
TRBV3-1/TRBV3-2	TRBJ1-2	NA	NA	TGTGCCAGCAGCCAACGGGGGGACGGCTACACCTTC	CASSQRGDGYTF
TRBV6-2/TRBV6-3	TRBJ1-1	TRBD1	NA	TGTGCCAGCAGTCCGACAGGGGGCCCTGAAGCTTTCTTT	CASSPTGGPEAFF
TRBV6-4	TRBJ1-1	NA	NA	TGTGCCAGCAGTGCCAAGGAGGGGACTGAAGCTTTCTTT	CASSAKEGTEAFF
TRBV11-2	TRBJ1-6	TRBD1	few	TGTGCCAGCAGCTTAATTGGGACAGGGACGTCACCCCTCCACTTT	CASSLIGTGTSPLHF
TRBV18	TRBJ1-2	TRBD1	NA	TGTGCCAGCTCAGCTGACAGGGAACCGAACTATGGCTACACCTTC	CASSADREPNYGYTF
TRBV5-1	TRBJ2-5	TRBD2	NA	TGCGCCAGCACCCAACGGAACGGACTAGCGGGGGGTGGGTACCAAGAGACCCAGTACTTC	CASTQRNGLAGGGYQETQYF
TRBV24-1	TRBJ1-2	NA	NA	TGTGCCACCAGTGACAGGTTTTCCCACTTTGGCGGCTACACCTTC	CATSDRFSHFGGYTF
TRBV5-4	TRBJ2-5	NA	NA	TGTGCCAGCACCTTGGAGCGGAAAGAGACCCAGTACTTC	CASTLERKETQYF
TRBV6-1	TRBJ1-6	NA	NA	TGTGCCAGCAGTGAATTTACAGGGACTTCACCCCTCCACTTT	CASSEFTGTSPLHF
TRBV5-1	TRBJ1-1	TRBD1	NA	TGCGCCAGCAGCTTGGGAGGACAGGGGGCTCCCGAAGCTTTCTTT	CASSLGGQGAPEAFF
TRBV3-1/TRBV3-2	TRBJ1-5	NA	NA	TGTGCCAGCAGCCCTTCGGGGGGTCAGCCCCAGCATTTT	CASSPSGGQPQHF
TRBV4-3	TRBJ2-2	TRBD1	NA	TGCGCCCGCAGACGGGACAGGGGAGGGTCCGGGGAGCTGTTTTTT	CARRRDRGGSGELFF
TRBV3-1/TRBV3-2	TRBJ1-5	TRBD1	NA	TGTGCCAGCAGCCCCGGACAGGGACTTCAGCCCCAGCATTTT	CASSPGQGLQPQHF
TRBV7-2	TRBJ2-3	TRBD1	NA	TGTGCCAGCAGCTTAGGACAGGGGGCCCCAGATACGCAGTATTTT	CASSLGQGAPDTQYF
TRBV7-8	TRBJ2-1	TRBD2	NA	TGTGCCAGCAGCTTAGATCGGCGGGGGGCCTACAATGAGCAGTTCTTC	CASSLDRRGAYNEQFF
TRBV6-1	TRBJ2-7	NA	NA	TGTGCCAGCAGTGACGCCCGGAGGGAGCAGTACTTC	CASSDARREQYF
TRBV27	TRBJ1-2	NA	NA	TGTGCCAGCAGGTTAAGCGGAAACTATGGCTACACCTTC	CASRLSGNYGYTF
TRBV4-3	TRBJ1-6	NA	NA	TGCGCCAGCAGCCAAGTCGGGGTTGGCTCACCCCTCCACTTT	CASSQVGVGSPLHF
TRBV6-5	TRBJ2-7	TRBD2	NA	TGTGCCAGCACAGGGACTACTTTCTACGAGCAGTACTTC	CASTGTTFYEQYF
TRBV4-1	TRBJ1-3	NA	once	TGCGCCAGCAGCCAAGTCGAGGGGGGGGACACCATATATTTT	CASSQVEGGDTIYF
TRBV3-1/TRBV3-2	TRBJ2-2	TRBD2	NA	TGTGCCAGCAGCCAAGTACCGGGGGGGGTCCCCGGGGAGCTGTTTTTT	CASSQVPGGVPGELFF
TRBV18	TRBJ1-5	TRBD1	NA	TGTGCCAGCTCACCAGGCAGGGGGCTCCTTAAGGGGCAGCCCCAGCATTTT	CASSPGRGLLKGQPQHF
TRBV12-2	TRBJ2-5	NA	NA	TGCACGAGTGGCCAAGAGACCCAGTACTTC	CTSGQETQYF
TRBV19	TRBJ1-1	TRBD1	few	TGTGCCAGTAGTACCCTGGGACAGCCGAACACTGAAGCTTTCTTT	CASSTLGQPNTEAFF
TRBV4-2	TRBJ1-3	NA	NA	TGTGCCAGCAGCGTAGGGGCCTACTCTGGAAACACCATATATTTT	CASSVGAYSGNTIYF
TRBV5-4	TRBJ2-2	NA	NA	TGTGCCAGCAGCTTTAGCAGGGTCAACACCGGGGAGCTGTTTTTT	CASSFSRVNTGELFF
TRBV27	TRBJ2-7	NA	few	TGTGCCAGCAGTTCGGACAGGAGGGCCTACGAGCAGTACTTC	CASSSDRRAYEQYF
TRBV18	TRBJ1-1	NA	NA	TGTGCCAGCTCACCAACAGGGCTCACTGAAGCTTTCTTT	CASSPTGLTEAFF
TRBV12-2	TRBJ1-5	NA	NA	TGTGCAAGTCGCTTAGTCCAGGGCGGTCAGCCCCAGCATTTT	CASRLVQGGQPQHF
TRBV7-3	TRBJ1-3	NA	NA	TGTGCCAGCAGCCCTCAGTCTGGAAACACCATATATTTT	CASSPQSGNTIYF
TRBV9	TRBJ1-6	NA	NA	TGTGCCAGCAGCGTAGCCTCCCTAAAGAATTCACCCCTCCACTTT	CASSVASLKNSPLHF
TRBV18	TRBJ2-7	NA	NA	TGTGCCAGCTCACCACTCCAAACTATGGGCGAGCAGTACTTC	CASSPLQTMGEQYF
TRBV29-1	TRBJ1-2	TRBD1	NA	TGCAGCGCCCGGACAGGGGGCAACTATGGCTACACCTTC	CSARTGGNYGYTF
TRBV20-1	TRBJ2-3	NA	once	TGCAGTGCTAGTCGGGGGAAAGATACGCAGTATTTT	CSASRGKDTQYF
TRBV5-5	TRBJ1-2	NA	NA	TGTGCCAGCAGCCTTCAAAGGGGTAGGGACTATGGCTACACCTTC	CASSLQRGRDYGYTF
TRBV5-6	TRBJ1-2	NA	NA	TGTGCCAGCAGCTTGTACGGGGGGCAAGCAAGGAGCTACACCTTC	CASSLYGGQARSYTF
TRBV19	TRBJ1-1	NA	few	TGTGCCAGTAGTATAACGGGGGGGACTGAAGCTTTCTTT	CASSITGGTEAFF
TRBV7-6	TRBJ1-2	NA	NA	TGTGCCAGCAGCTTAAGTAGCGGGACAATCCCTAACTATGGCTACACCTTC	CASSLSSGTIPNYGYTF
TRBV7-2	TRBJ2-3	TRBD2	NA	TGTGCCAGCAGCTTAGTCGCGGGGGGGCCTAGCACAGATACGCAGTATTTT	CASSLVAGGPSTDTQYF
TRBV18	TRBJ1-5	NA	NA	TGTGCCAGCTCGCGGACCGGGGAGAGCAATCAGCCCCAGCATTTT	CASSRTGESNQPQHF